These T cell receptor beta chains were read from a single sample in a study of cytomegalovirus exposure and HLA in healthy donors. Sequencing was performed with immunoSEQ multiplex PCR; in TCRdb, only in-frame clones are kept and a portion is missing. Of 120,000 or so clones listed, about 85% were seen once; the top ten hold roughly 2%. The sample was PBMCs. Receptors originate from a woman in her twenties or thirties in good health and CMV-seronegative. Each CDR3 is given with its conserved first and last residue. D genes are given only for firm matches. Where a row states a size, it is once, few, many or the class of an expanded clone; other rows omit it.

clone_size	v_call	cdr3_length	d_call	j_call	cdr3_aa	cdr3_nt
once	TRBV15	15	TRBD2	TRBJ2-1	CATSRDRGLAGGVFF	TGTGCCACCAGCAGAGATCGAGGACTAGCGGGGGGTGTGTTCTTC
-	TRBV7-8	15	TRBD2	TRBJ2-3	CASSLVGLVTDTQYF	TGTGCCAGCAGCTTAGTCGGACTAGTCACAGATACGCAGTATTTT
-	TRBV7-2	14	-	TRBJ2-3	CASSRDGGTDTQYF	TGTGCCAGCAGCCGGGATGGCGGCACAGATACGCAGTATTTT
-	TRBV4-3	16	TRBD2	TRBJ2-2	CASSQGTSGGPGELFF	TGCGCCAGCAGCCAAGGCACTAGCGGGGGCCCCGGGGAGCTGTTTTTT
-	TRBV30	12	TRBD1	TRBJ2-7	CAWRQGSYEQYF	TGTGCCTGGAGACAGGGGTCCTACGAGCAGTACTTC
-	TRBV11-2	17	TRBD2	TRBJ2-1	CASSFIAGGLFYNEQFF	TGTGCCAGCAGCTTCATAGCGGGGGGCCTTTTCTACAATGAGCAGTTCTTC
-	TRBV5-1	13	TRBD1	TRBJ2-7	CASSDWVQGVEYF	TGCGCCAGCAGCGACTGGGTACAGGGGGTCGAGTACTTC
-	TRBV5-1	15	-	TRBJ2-3	CASSFAGSSTDTQYF	TGCGCCAGCAGCTTTGCCGGGTCAAGCACAGATACGCAGTATTTT
-	TRBV11-3	15	-	TRBJ1-3	CASSPYGTRGNTIYF	TGTGCCAGCAGCCCGTACGGGACACGCGGAAACACCATATATTTT
-	TRBV7-2	14	TRBD1	TRBJ1-1	CASSFNRGITEAFF	TGTGCCAGCAGCTTCAACAGGGGAATCACTGAAGCTTTCTTT
-	TRBV11-2	14	-	TRBJ2-5	CASSLELVQETQYF	TGTGCCAGCAGCTTAGAACTAGTTCAAGAGACCCAGTACTTC
-	TRBV19	14	TRBD1	TRBJ1-6	CASRLGTDNSPLHF	TGTGCCAGTAGACTCGGGACAGATAATTCACCCCTCCACTTT
-	TRBV19	13	-	TRBJ1-2	CASSIEGRHGYTF	TGTGCCAGTAGTATAGAGGGGAGGCATGGCTACACCTTC
-	TRBV7-2	15	TRBD1	TRBJ1-6	CASSSRDRVNSPLHF	TGTGCCAGCAGCTCCCGGGACAGAGTAAATTCACCCCTCCACTTT
-	TRBV30	12	-	TRBJ1-1	CAWSPGHPEAFF	TGTGCCTGGTCTCCGGGACACCCTGAAGCTTTCTTT
-	TRBV7-2	15	-	TRBJ2-5	CASSLPWSYQETQYF	TGTGCCAGCAGCTTACCTTGGAGCTACCAAGAGACCCAGTACTTC
-	TRBV5-4	16	TRBD1	TRBJ1-1	CASSTGGGMIWTEAFF	TGTGCCAGCAGCACAGGGGGCGGCATGATCTGGACTGAAGCTTTCTTT
-	TRBV7-6	15	TRBD1	TRBJ2-1	CASGPGQGMPNEQFF	TGTGCCAGCGGTCCGGGACAGGGTATGCCGAATGAGCAGTTCTTC
-	TRBV7-2	16	TRBD1	TRBJ1-6	CASSLEGAAYNSPLHF	TGTGCCAGCAGCTTAGAGGGGGCAGCCTATAATTCACCCCTCCACTTT
-	TRBV19	16	-	TRBJ1-1	CASSISFGLRGTEAFF	TGTGCCAGTAGTATAAGTTTTGGCCTCAGGGGCACTGAAGCTTTCTTT
-	TRBV11-2	14	TRBD1	TRBJ2-4	CARSGQGNKNIQYF	TGTGCCAGATCCGGACAGGGTAACAAAAACATTCAGTACTTC
-	TRBV5-6	14	TRBD1	TRBJ1-5	CASSFRDRNQPQHF	TGTGCCAGCAGCTTCCGGGACAGAAATCAGCCCCAGCATTTT
-	TRBV29-1	15	-	TRBJ2-3	CSVEYSGASTDTQYF	TGCAGCGTTGAATATAGCGGAGCTAGCACAGATACGCAGTATTTT
-	TRBV11-2	12	-	TRBJ2-7	CASSLGRVEQYF	TGTGCCAGCAGCTTAGGCAGGGTCGAGCAGTACTTC
few	TRBV4-3	16	-	TRBJ2-1	CASSQEGHSSYNEQFF	TGCGCCAGCAGCCAAGAAGGCCACAGTTCCTACAATGAGCAGTTCTTC
-	TRBV6-5	13	-	TRBJ2-1	CASSFNQGNEQFF	TGTGCCAGCAGTTTCAACCAGGGCAATGAGCAGTTCTTC
-	TRBV30	15	-	TRBJ2-2	CAWSVGGGGTGELFF	TGTGCCTGGAGTGTTGGAGGCGGTGGCACCGGGGAGCTGTTTTTT
-	TRBV5-6	15	-	TRBJ1-3	CASTLNGGSGNTIYF	TGTGCCAGCACCCTAAACGGGGGCTCTGGAAACACCATATATTTT
-	TRBV5-4	15	-	TRBJ2-3	CASSLRGRSTDTQYF	TGTGCCAGCAGCTTGCGGGGGAGAAGCACAGATACGCAGTATTTT
-	TRBV6-1	15	TRBD1	TRBJ2-7	CASSPTGLISYEQYF	TGTGCCAGCAGCCCGACAGGGCTTATCTCCTACGAGCAGTACTTC
once	TRBV5-4	14	TRBD1	TRBJ1-2	CASSMDREPYGYTF	TGTGCCAGCAGCATGGACAGGGAACCCTATGGCTACACCTTC
-	TRBV7-8	15	-	TRBJ1-2	CASSPGGGAGYGYTF	TGTGCCAGCAGCCCGGGAGGGGGGGCCGGCTATGGCTACACCTTC
-	TRBV18	15	-	TRBJ2-1	CASSPRQGPNNEQFF	TGTGCCAGCTCACCAAGGCAGGGCCCTAACAATGAGCAGTTCTTC
-	TRBV6-6	15	TRBD1	TRBJ1-5	CASNSQGAQGQPQHF	TGTGCCAGCAACTCACAGGGGGCGCAAGGTCAGCCCCAGCATTTT
once	TRBV9	13	TRBD2	TRBJ2-7	CASSVGLAGPPDF	TGTGCCAGCAGCGTAGGACTAGCGGGGCCCCCGGACTTC
-	TRBV2	15	-	TRBJ2-2	CASRSTQGGTGELFF	TGTGCCAGCAGGTCGACCCAAGGGGGCACCGGGGAGCTGTTTTTT
-	TRBV7-2	14	TRBD2	TRBJ2-5	CASSLAPSGGTQYF	TGTGCCAGCAGCTTAGCCCCTAGCGGGGGGACCCAGTACTTC
-	TRBV27	14	TRBD1	TRBJ2-7	CASSINRGPYEQYF	TGTGCCAGCAGTATCAACAGGGGCCCCTACGAGCAGTACTTC
-	TRBV19	15	-	TRBJ2-7	CASSMTTGDRYEQYF	TGTGCCAGTAGTATGACCACAGGTGATCGCTACGAGCAGTACTTC
-	TRBV5-4	15	TRBD1	TRBJ2-4	CASSLEGQDRVIQYF	TGTGCCAGCAGCTTGGAGGGACAGGATAGGGTCATTCAGTACTTC
-	TRBV11-1	16	-	TRBJ1-6	CAPQRRNSSYNSPLHF	TGTGCCCCCCAAAGACGTAACAGCTCCTATAATTCACCCCTCCACTTT
-	TRBV9	15	TRBD1	TRBJ2-7	CASSVGQGASYEQYF	TGTGCCAGCAGCGTAGGGCAGGGGGCGTCCTACGAGCAGTACTTC
-	TRBV27	13	TRBD1	TRBJ2-7	CASSPDRGREQYF	TGTGCCAGCAGTCCGGACAGGGGGCGGGAGCAGTACTTC
-	TRBV6-6	16	TRBD2	TRBJ2-7	CASSYNSGGALYEQYF	TGTGCCAGCAGTTACAATAGCGGGGGAGCCCTTTACGAGCAGTACTTC
-	TRBV9	15	-	TRBJ2-7	CASSVARGSSYEQYF	TGTGCCAGCAGCGTAGCGAGGGGGTCGAGCTACGAGCAGTACTTC
-	TRBV9	19	TRBD2	TRBJ2-3	CASSVDGGATGLGTDTQYF	TGTGCCAGCAGCGTAGACGGGGGGGCTACGGGGTTGGGCACAGATACGCAGTATTTT